A selection of T cell receptor beta chains follows, all from one sample in a study of CD8+ T cells in alopecia areata. TCRdb's copy holds only in-frame clones and misses some; the assay was immunoSEQ multiplex PCR. The table includes roughly 210,000 clones, approximately 47% detected once. The sample in question was CD4+ T cells sorted from blood, obtained at approximately week 39, from a patient treated with tofacitinib. These TCRs come from a human donor with alopecia areata. The CDR3 runs from the conserved cysteine through the conserved F or W. The D gene is left open where the match is weak. Clone size is shown for a subset of rows, as once, few, many or a class of expanded clone.

V,D,J,size,DNA,CDR3
TRBV30,NA,TRBJ1-4,once,TGTGCCTGGAGCCCTGGGGGAAGCCGGAGTGAAAAACTGTTTTTT,CAWSPGGSRSEKLFF
TRBV9,TRBD1,TRBJ1-1,NA,TGTGCCAGCAGCGTCACAGGGGGATTTACTGAAGCTTTCTTT,CASSVTGGFTEAFF
TRBV7-2,NA,TRBJ2-5,once,TGTGCCAGCAGCTTCAAAGAGACCCAGTACTTC,CASSFKETQYF
TRBV4-1,NA,TRBJ2-1,NA,TGCGCCAGCCGGGACTGGCACAATGAGCAGTTCTTC,CASRDWHNEQFF
TRBV29-1,NA,TRBJ2-7,few,TGCAGCGTTGCGGAGGGTTCCTACGAGCAGTACTTC,CSVAEGSYEQYF
TRBV7-3,NA,TRBJ2-2,few,TGTGCCAGCAGCTCGGACGAGCTGTTTTTT,CASSSDELFF
TRBV18,TRBD1,TRBJ1-2,NA,TGTGCCAGCTCACACGGGACAGGGACGAATCGTAACTATGGCTACACCTTC,CASSHGTGTNRNYGYTF
TRBV29-1,NA,TRBJ2-5,NA,TGCAGCGTGGAAGACAGAGAGACCCAGTACTTC,CSVEDRETQYF
TRBV15,NA,TRBJ1-1,NA,TGTGCCACCAGCCAAGGGGGGAACACTGAAGCTTTCTTT,CATSQGGNTEAFF
TRBV15,NA,TRBJ1-2,few,TGTGCCACCAGCAGAGACAGTTATGGCTACACCTTC,CATSRDSYGYTF
TRBV29-1,NA,TRBJ2-2,NA,TGCAGCGTTGCAAAGAACACCGGGGAGCTGTTTTTT,CSVAKNTGELFF
TRBV6-5,TRBD1,TRBJ2-4,many,TGTGCCACAGGGGGATCCCAGAACATTCAGTACTTC,CATGGSQNIQYF
TRBV28,NA,TRBJ2-7,many,TGTGCCAGCAGTTTAACCCCCCGGAGCTCCTACGAGCAGTACTTC,CASSLTPRSSYEQYF
TRBV5-1,NA,TRBJ2-1,NA,TGCGCCAGCAGCTTGGCGGGGGGCCGCTCAGATGAGCAGTTCTTC,CASSLAGGRSDEQFF
TRBV15,NA,TRBJ1-5,few,TGTGCCACCAGCAGTAGGAAGAAGAGCAATCAGCCCCAGCATTTT,CATSSRKKSNQPQHF
TRBV5-1,TRBD2,TRBJ2-5,few,TGCGCCAGCAGGAGGACTGTTGGCGGGAGTCAAGAGACCCAGTACTTC,CASRRTVGGSQETQYF
TRBV15,NA,TRBJ2-5,NA,TGTGCCACCAGCAGGGGTGGTGGACAGGAGACCCAGTACTTC,CATSRGGGQETQYF
TRBV7-2,NA,TRBJ2-1,NA,TGTGCCAGCACCAGAGGGGTAGGACTGGGGAATGAGCAGTTCTTC,CASTRGVGLGNEQFF
TRBV15,TRBD1,TRBJ2-7,NA,TGTGCCACCAGCAGTGACAGGGCCGAGCAGTACTTC,CATSSDRAEQYF
TRBV5-6,NA,TRBJ1-2,NA,TGTGCCAGCAGCTTGGCTGCCTCCAGGGGCTATGGCTACACCTTC,CASSLAASRGYGYTF
TRBV28,NA,TRBJ2-7,NA,TGTGCCAGCAGTACTCTACAGGGCTACGAGCAGTACTTC,CASSTLQGYEQYF
TRBV5-1,NA,TRBJ1-1,few,TGCGCCAGCAGCTTGGAGTCAGGGAGGACTGAAGCTTTCTTT,CASSLESGRTEAFF
TRBV2,TRBD1,TRBJ1-1,NA,TGTGCCATAAAGACAGGGAGCAACACTGAAGCTTTCTTT,CAIKTGSNTEAFF
TRBV28,NA,TRBJ2-7,NA,TGTGCCAGCCGATCCGAGCGCGAGTTCTACGAGCAGTACTTC,CASRSEREFYEQYF
TRBV30,TRBD2,TRBJ2-1,few,TGTGCCTGGAGTGTACTCAGCGGGAGGGGTTACAATGAGCAGTTCTTC,CAWSVLSGRGYNEQFF
TRBV6-5,TRBD2,TRBJ2-1,NA,TGTGCCAGCGGGAGGGGCCCCTACAATGAGCAGTTCTTC,CASGRGPYNEQFF
TRBV19,NA,TRBJ2-7,NA,TGTGCCAGTAGCCCAACGGGACTCTACGAGCAGTACTTC,CASSPTGLYEQYF
TRBV19,TRBD2,TRBJ2-3,few,TGTGCCAGTAGGGCTAGCGGGAGCACAGATACGCAGTATTTT,CASRASGSTDTQYF
TRBV2,NA,TRBJ2-4,NA,TGTGCCAGCAATAAGGAAAACATTCAGTACTTC,CASNKENIQYF
TRBV7-2,TRBD2,TRBJ2-3,NA,TGTGCCAGCAGCCTACGGACTAGCGGGAGTGGAGATACGCAGTATTTT,CASSLRTSGSGDTQYF
TRBV30,TRBD1,TRBJ2-7,NA,TGTGCCTGGACGTACGGGGACAGGATCTACGAGCAGTACTTC,CAWTYGDRIYEQYF
TRBV29-1,NA,TRBJ1-1,once,TGCAGCGTTGCTACGAAGAACACTGAAGCTTTCTTT,CSVATKNTEAFF
TRBV5-1,NA,TRBJ2-5,few,TGCGCCAGCAGCTTGGGGCCGGGGGCTGAGACCCAGTACTTC,CASSLGPGAETQYF
TRBV9,TRBD1,TRBJ2-7,NA,TGTGCCAGCAGCGTCGCCGGACAGGGGAAACTATGGGAGCAGTACTTC,CASSVAGQGKLWEQYF
TRBV29-1,NA,TRBJ1-2,few,TGCAGCGCAGGTACTAACTATGGCTACACCTTC,CSAGTNYGYTF
TRBV6-5,TRBD2,TRBJ2-1,NA,TGTGCCAGCAGTTTCGGACTAGGACAGTTCTTC,CASSFGLGQFF
TRBV2,NA,TRBJ2-5,few,TGTGCCAGCAGTGTAGGGAGAGAGACCCAGTACTTC,CASSVGRETQYF
TRBV30,NA,TRBJ2-1,NA,TGTGCCTGGAGTGTACGAAATGAGCAGTTCTTC,CAWSVRNEQFF
TRBV29-1,NA,TRBJ2-3,few,TGCAGCGTTGACGAGGGCGGCGCAGATACGCAGTATTTT,CSVDEGGADTQYF
TRBV30,NA,TRBJ1-2,few,TGTGCCTATGACGGCTATGGCTACACCTTC,CAYDGYGYTF
TRBV2,TRBD1,TRBJ2-1,NA,TGTGCCAGCAGCCCCGGACAGGGCGATGAGCAGTTCTTC,CASSPGQGDEQFF
TRBV29-1,NA,TRBJ2-3,NA,TGCAGCGTTGTGGGGGGAGGTAGGGAGTATTTT,CSVVGGGREYF
TRBV29-1,NA,TRBJ2-5,NA,TGCAGCGGTTTCGCGGACCAAGAGACCCAGTACTTC,CSGFADQETQYF
TRBV4-1,NA,TRBJ2-5,NA,TGCGCCAGCAGACAGGGGACTAAAGAATGGGAGACCCAGTACTTC,CASRQGTKEWETQYF